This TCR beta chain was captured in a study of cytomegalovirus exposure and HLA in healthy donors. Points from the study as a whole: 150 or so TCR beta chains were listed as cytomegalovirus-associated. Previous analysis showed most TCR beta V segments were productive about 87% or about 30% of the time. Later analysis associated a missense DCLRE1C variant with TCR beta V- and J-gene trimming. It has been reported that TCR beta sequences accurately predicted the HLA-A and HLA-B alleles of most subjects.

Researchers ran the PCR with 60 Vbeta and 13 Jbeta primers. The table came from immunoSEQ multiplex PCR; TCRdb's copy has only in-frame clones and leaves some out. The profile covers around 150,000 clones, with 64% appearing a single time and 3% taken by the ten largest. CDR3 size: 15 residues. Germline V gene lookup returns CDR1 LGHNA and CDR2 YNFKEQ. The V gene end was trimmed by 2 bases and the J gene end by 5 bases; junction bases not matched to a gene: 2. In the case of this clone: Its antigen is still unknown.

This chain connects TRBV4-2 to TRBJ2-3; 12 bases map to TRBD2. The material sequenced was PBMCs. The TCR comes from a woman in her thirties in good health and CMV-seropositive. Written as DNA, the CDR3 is TGTGCCAGCAGCCAATCACTAGCGGGGGGAGATACGCAGTATTTT. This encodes CASSQSLAGGDTQYF.